The present T cell receptor (beta chain) was sequenced within a study of blood T cell repertoires in COVID-19. Study information: Acute and convalescent COVID-19 samples came from the United States, Italy and Spain. T cells, B-cell-depleted T cells, or PBMCs supplied cDNA or gDNA.

The germline gives CDR1 LGHNA, CDR2 YSLEER. The CDR3 runs to 13 residues. V was clipped by 0 bases and J by 10 bases; unmatched bases: 4. This table comes from immunoSEQ multiplex PCR, and its TCRdb copy is limited to in-frame clones, with some not included. The sample has a few hundred thousand clones, over 75% seen once; the top ten hold roughly 1%. The sequenced material came from PBMCs or T cells enriched from blood (not recorded which). This TCR came from a woman aged 30 to 39 who had recovered from COVID-19. The rearrangement links TRBV4-3 to TRBJ1-2; 8 nucleotides match TRBD1. CDR3 coding DNA: TGCGCCAGCAGCCAAGAAGGGACAGGTTACTACACCTTC. Amino acids: CASSQEGTGYYTF.